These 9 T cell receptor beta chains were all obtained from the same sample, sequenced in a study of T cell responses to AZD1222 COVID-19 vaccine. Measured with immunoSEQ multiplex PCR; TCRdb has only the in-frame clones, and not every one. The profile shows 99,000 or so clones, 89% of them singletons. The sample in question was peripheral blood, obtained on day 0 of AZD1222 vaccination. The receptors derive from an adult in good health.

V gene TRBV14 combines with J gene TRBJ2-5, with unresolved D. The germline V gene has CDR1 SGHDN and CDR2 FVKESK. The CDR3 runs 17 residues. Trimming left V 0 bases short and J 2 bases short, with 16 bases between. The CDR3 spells CASSQERASTNQETQYF. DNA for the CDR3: TGTGCCAGCAGCCAAGAAAGGGCCAGTACGAATCAAGAGACCCAGTACTTC.

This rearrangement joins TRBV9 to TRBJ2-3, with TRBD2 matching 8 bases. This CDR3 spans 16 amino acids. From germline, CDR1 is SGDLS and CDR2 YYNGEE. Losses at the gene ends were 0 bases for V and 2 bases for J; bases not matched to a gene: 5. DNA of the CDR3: TGTGCCAGCAGCGTAGTGGCGGGGGGTACCACAGATACGCAGTATTTT. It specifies CASSVVAGGTTDTQYF. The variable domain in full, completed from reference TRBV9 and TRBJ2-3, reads DSGVTQTPKHLITATGQRVTLRCSPRSGDLSVYWYQQSLDQGLQFLIQYYNGEERAKGNILERFSAQQFPDLHSELNLSSLELGDSALYFCASSVVAGGTTDTQYFGPGTRLTVL.

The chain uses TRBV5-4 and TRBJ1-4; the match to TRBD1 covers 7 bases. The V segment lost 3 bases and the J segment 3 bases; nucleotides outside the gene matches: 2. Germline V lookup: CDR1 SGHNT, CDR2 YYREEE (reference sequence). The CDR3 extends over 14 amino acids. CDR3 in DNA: TGTGCCAGCAGCTCGGGGACAGCTAATGAAAAACTGTTTTTT. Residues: CASSSGTANEKLFF.

CDR3 in DNA: TGTGCCAGCAGCTTATCGGGACAGGGGGATATCTATGGCTACACCTTC. Protein sequence: CASSLSGQGDIYGYTF. This chain uses TRBV7-2 with TRBJ1-2, with 11 bases fitting TRBD1. Unmatched junction bases numbered 6, after V lost 2 bases and J lost 4 bases. The V gene's germline CDR1 is SGHTA and CDR2 FQGNSA. The CDR3 has 16 amino acids.

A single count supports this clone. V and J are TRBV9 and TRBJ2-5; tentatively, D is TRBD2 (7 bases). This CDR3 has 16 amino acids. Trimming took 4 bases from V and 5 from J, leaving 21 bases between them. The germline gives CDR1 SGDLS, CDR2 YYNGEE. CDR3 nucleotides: TGTGCCAGCAGCCTCCAAGGGGGGGCGTGGAGGGAGACCCAGTACTTC. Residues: CASSLQGGAWRETQYF.

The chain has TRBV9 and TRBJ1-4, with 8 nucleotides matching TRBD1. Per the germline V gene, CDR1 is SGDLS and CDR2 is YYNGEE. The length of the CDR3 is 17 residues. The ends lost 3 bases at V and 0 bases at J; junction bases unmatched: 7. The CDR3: CASSGGTGDPTNEKLFF. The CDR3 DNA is TGTGCCAGCAGCGGGGGGACAGGAGATCCAACTAATGAAAAACTGTTTTTT.

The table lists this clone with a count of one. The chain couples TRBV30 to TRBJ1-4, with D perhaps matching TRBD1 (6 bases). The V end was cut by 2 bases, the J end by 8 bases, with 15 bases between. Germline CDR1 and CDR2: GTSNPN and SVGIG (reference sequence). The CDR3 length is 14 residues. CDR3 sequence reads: CAWSTNRVFEKLFF. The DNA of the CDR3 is TGTGCCTGGAGTACGAACAGGGTTTTCGAAAAACTGTTTTTT.

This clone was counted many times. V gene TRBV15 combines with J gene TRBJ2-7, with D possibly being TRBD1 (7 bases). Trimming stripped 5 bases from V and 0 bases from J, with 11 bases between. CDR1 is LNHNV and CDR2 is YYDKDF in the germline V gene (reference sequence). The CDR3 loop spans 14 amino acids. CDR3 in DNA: TGTGCCACCAGCCCAGGGGGGAGCTCCTACGAGCAGTACTTC. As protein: CATSPGGSSYEQYF.

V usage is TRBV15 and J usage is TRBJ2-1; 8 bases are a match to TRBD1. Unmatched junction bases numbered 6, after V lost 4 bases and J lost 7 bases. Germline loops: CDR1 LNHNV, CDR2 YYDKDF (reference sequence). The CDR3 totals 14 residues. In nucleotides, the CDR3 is TGTGCCACCAGCATAGGACAGGGATGGAATGAGCAGTTCTTC. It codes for CATSIGQGWNEQFF. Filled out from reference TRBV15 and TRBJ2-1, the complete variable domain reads DAMVIQNPRYQVTQFGKPVTLSCSQTLNHNVMYWYQQKSSQAPKLLFHYYDKDFNNEADTPDNFQSRRPNTSFCFLDIRSPGLGDTAMYLCATSIGQGWNEQFFGPGTRLTVL.